The clone carrying this T cell receptor beta chain was found a few times. What it recognizes is unknown. The TCR beta cDNA libraries carried unique molecular identifiers. Via MiXCR, TCRdb re-called the PCR reads, giving one row per CDR3 protein. This table has about 540,000 distinct CDR3 sequences, roughly 34% appearing once. This sample is part of a study of post-analysis software for immune sequencing data. Turning to the study itself: Clinical courses comprised relapsing-remitting, secondary progressive and progressive-relapsing multiple sclerosis. The study's findings and limits: TRBV5-6, TRBV5-1 and TRBV20-1 belonged to a set of roughly 5 TRBV segments that were more frequent in patients than controls. Controls' normalized Chao1 diversity significantly exceeded that of multiple sclerosis patients.

V lost 5 bases to trimming and J lost 4 bases, with 17 bases between them. The CDR3 sequence is 15 residues long. CDR1 SGHVS and CDR2 FQNEAQ come from the germline V gene. The sequenced sample consisted of blood. The TCR originated in a girl aged 2-17 years with multiple sclerosis. This chain joins TRBV7-8 and TRBJ1-2; no reliable D call. CDR3 loop: CASSPRGIPGYGYTF. Written as DNA, the CDR3 is TGTGCCAGCAGCCCCAGAGGGATCCCTGGCTATGGCTACACCTTC.